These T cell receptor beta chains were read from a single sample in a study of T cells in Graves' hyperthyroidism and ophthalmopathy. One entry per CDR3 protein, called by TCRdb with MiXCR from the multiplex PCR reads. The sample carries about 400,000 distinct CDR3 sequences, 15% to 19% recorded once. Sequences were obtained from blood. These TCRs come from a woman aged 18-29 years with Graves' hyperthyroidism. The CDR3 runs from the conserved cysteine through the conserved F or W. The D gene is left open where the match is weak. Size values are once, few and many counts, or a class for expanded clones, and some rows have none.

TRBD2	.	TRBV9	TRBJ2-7	TGTGCCAGCAATCGGGAGGGGGCCTACGAGCAGTACTTC	CASNREGAYEQYF
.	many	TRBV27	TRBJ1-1	TGTGCCAGCAGTTCCGAAAAATTGGGTGCCCACCCTAGGACTGAAGCTTTCTTT	CASSSEKLGAHPRTEAFF
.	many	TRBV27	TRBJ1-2	TGTGCCAGCAGTCGGTCGGTCAATTGGAACTATGGCTACACCTTC	CASSRSVNWNYGYTF
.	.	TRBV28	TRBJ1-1	TGTGCCAGCAGTCCACCTGGAGCGGGGCAGACTGAAGCTTTCTTT	CASSPPGAGQTEAFF
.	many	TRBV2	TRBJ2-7	TGTGCCAGCAGTGGAAGGGGCACCTCCTACGAGCAGTACTTC	CASSGRGTSYEQYF
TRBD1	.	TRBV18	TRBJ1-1	TGTGCCAGCTCACCGACAGGGTATTGGCGACCAGGCACTGAAGCTTTCTTT	CASSPTGYWRPGTEAFF
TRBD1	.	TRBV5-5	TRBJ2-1	TGTGCCAGCAGCGCCAGGGGGCTTCCGGACATCTCCTACAATGAGCAGTTCTTC	CASSARGLPDISYNEQFF
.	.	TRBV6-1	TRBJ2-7	TGTGCCGGGTCCCGGGACGGACCCTACGAGCAGTACTTC	CAGSRDGPYEQYF
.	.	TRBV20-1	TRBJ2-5	TGCAGTGCTAGAGATGCGGCGGGGCGGGAGACCCAGTACTTC	CSARDAAGRETQYF
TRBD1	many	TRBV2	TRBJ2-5	TGTGCCAGCAGGGGGGACAGAATAAAAGAGACCCAGTACTTC	CASRGDRIKETQYF
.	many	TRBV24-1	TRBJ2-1	TGTGCCACCAGTGATTGGGGCCTCACGGGTGAGCAGTTCTTC	CATSDWGLTGEQFF
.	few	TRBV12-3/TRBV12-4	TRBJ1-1	TGTGCCAGCAGTTTGGGTGGGGGCTTCGCTGAAGCTTTCTTT	CASSLGGGFAEAFF
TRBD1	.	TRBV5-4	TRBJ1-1	TGTGCCAGCAGCTTGGTTGAGGGGGCTACTGAAGCTTTCTTT	CASSLVEGATEAFF
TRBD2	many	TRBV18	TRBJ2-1	TGTGCCAGCTCACCTGCACTAGCGGGAGCGGGCAATGAGCAGTTCTTC	CASSPALAGAGNEQFF
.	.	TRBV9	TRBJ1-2	TGTGCCAGCAGCGTAGGGAGCGCAACTTATGGCTACACCTTC	CASSVGSATYGYTF
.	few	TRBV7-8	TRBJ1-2	TGTGCCAGCAGCCTAAATTACAGGGAAAGTGGCTACACCTTC	CASSLNYRESGYTF
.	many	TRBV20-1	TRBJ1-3	TGCAGTGCTAGAGATACCAGGGTAAACACCATATATTTT	CSARDTRVNTIYF
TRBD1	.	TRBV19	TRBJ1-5	TGTGCCAGTAGTATAAAAACAGGGGGCAATCAGCCCCAGCATTTT	CASSIKTGGNQPQHF
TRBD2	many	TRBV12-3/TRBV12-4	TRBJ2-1	TGTGCCAGCAACGACCCCGGGACTAGCGGGAACTATGAGCAGTTCTTC	CASNDPGTSGNYEQFF
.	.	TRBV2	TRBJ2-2	TGTGCCAGCAGTGTAGCTGGTAACACCGGGGAGCTGTTTTTT	CASSVAGNTGELFF